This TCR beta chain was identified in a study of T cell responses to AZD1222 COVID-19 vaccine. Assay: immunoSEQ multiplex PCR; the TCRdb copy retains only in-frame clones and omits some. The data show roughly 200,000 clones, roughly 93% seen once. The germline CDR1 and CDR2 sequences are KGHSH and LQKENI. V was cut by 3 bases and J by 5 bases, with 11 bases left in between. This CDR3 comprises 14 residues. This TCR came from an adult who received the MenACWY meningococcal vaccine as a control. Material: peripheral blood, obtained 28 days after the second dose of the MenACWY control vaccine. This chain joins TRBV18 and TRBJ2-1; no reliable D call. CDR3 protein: CASSPSLRNNEQFF. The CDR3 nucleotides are TGTGCCAGCTCACCCAGTTTACGGAACAATGAGCAGTTCTTC.